The rows below give T cell receptor beta chains drawn from one sample of a study of OX40 agonist ivuxolimab in advanced cancers. Libraries were prepared by immunoSEQ multiplex PCR; TCRdb keeps only in-frame clonotypes and omits some of them. This repertoire shows about 90,000 clones, around 90% found once; its top ten account for roughly 0.16%. Specimen: CD4+ or CD8+ T cells sorted from blood, collected in a trial of the OX40 agonist ivuxolimab. Receptors were obtained from an adult with an advanced solid tumor such as melanoma, head and neck, liver or kidney cancer. Both conserved end residues are trimmed from each CDR3. Clone size is given for some rows only: seen once, a few or many times, or a class if the clone is expanded.

j_gene | len | v_gene | abundance | CDR3aa
TRBJ2-7 | 13 | TRBV30 | - | AWSSTGSTTREQY
TRBJ2-3 | 14 | TRBV19 | once | ASSIVGPSSTDTQY
TRBJ1-1 | 13 | TRBV19 | once | ASSTRQKKNTEAF
TRBJ2-1 | 17 | TRBV2 | - | ASRGGLAGGPASLNGQF
TRBJ2-3 | 13 | TRBV5-4 | - | ASSLPGRGTDTQY
TRBJ1-2 | 13 | TRBV9 | - | ASSVAGQGSYGYT
TRBJ1-4 | 14 | TRBV7-9 | - | ASSSGRDETNEKLF
TRBJ1-1 | 12 | TRBV30 | - | AWSLGQKNTEAF
TRBJ2-6 | 12 | TRBV2 | once | ASSAGSGANVLT
TRBJ1-1 | 12 | TRBV5-1 | - | ASSFARGPSEAF